This entry concerns a single T cell receptor beta chain. This clone was seen once. It lacks a known antigen. No quality values exist for individual bases; no much larger clone is one base distant. The germline V gene provides CDR1 SGHVS and CDR2 FQNEAQ. Trimming at the junction amounts to 2 bases on V and 4 bases on J, and the germline ends lie 17 bases apart. From the cysteine up to the phenylalanine, the CDR3 has a length of 16 residues. Just CDR3 DNA is preserved here, 48 bases in frame from base 1. The library was obtained by the immunoSEQ multiplex PCR assay. A mixture of 60 forward primers for TCR Vbeta segments and 13 reverse primers for TCR Jbeta segments was used in the multiplex PCR. The CDR3 region of rearranged TCR beta genes was amplified from genomic DNA by a multiplex PCR assay. On the Illumina HiSeq System, the amplified TCR beta libraries were sequenced as 87-base-pair reads. In the paper's pipeline: A later analysis counted approximately 84 million unique TCR beta chains across the 640 or so repertoires, and some 11 million of these chains were shared by at least two donors. Raw reads were error-corrected and collapsed into unique sequences by a nearest-neighbor algorithm in which closely related sequences were merged to remove PCR and sequencing errors. CDR3 sequences were aligned to IMGT reference sequences to assign V, D and J gene segments. Each retained sequence needed at least a six-nucleotide match to both a V gene segment and a J gene segment. Rearrangements were classified as productive when the CDR3 lacked stop codons and remained in frame with V and J, and all other rearrangements were classified as non-productive. CDR3 was defined by IMGT convention, running from the second conserved V-encoded cysteine to the conserved J-encoded phenylalanine. The earlier analysis of a few hundred of the donors excluded sequences that lacked an unambiguous match to a single V gene segment. In an earlier analysis of 587 of the donors, a V segment was called functional when productive rearrangements were above 56.7%, and segregating when the standard deviation between donors exceeded 5%. A statistical classification framework was developed to diagnose cytomegalovirus status using the catalog of TCR beta chain sequences. V and J gene assignment, in a later analysis, came from comparing TCR nucleotide sequences with IMGT/GENE-DB human TR gene sequences. Using the TCRdist pipeline, a later analysis assigned CDR3 sequences along with most-parsimonious VDJ recombination scenarios. In a later analysis, each TCR beta chain was defined by its CDR3 amino acid sequence together with its V-gene family, and reads without a unique V-gene family were excluded. To address suspected cross-contamination and a sequencing artifact, a later analysis removed 450 to 700 highly shared, low-generation-probability nucleotide sequences. In a later analysis, a clonal expansion index for each public chain was calculated from normalized within-repertoire ranks of inferred template counts. Generation probabilities in a later analysis came from a VDJ recombination model fitted to out-of-frame rearrangements, and those results were checked against IGoR. In a later analysis, hypergeometric tests were used to score TCR-TCR, TCR-HLA and TCR-CMV co-occurrence, with a repertoire-size bias correction applied to TCR pairs. A later analysis estimated false discovery rates by permuting HLA or CMV assignments 20 times. In a later analysis, co-occurring TCRs were grouped using DBSCAN, and TCRdist sequence similarity was added for clustering within HLA-allele-positive subsets. For co-occurrence clustering, repertoires with fewer than 30,000 or more than 120,000 public chains were excluded, along with about five repertoires with anomalous nucleotide sharing. Held by TCRdb, this immuneACCESS table contains in-frame sequences only and omits some clones. Under half of the omission traces to an unresolved V gene where checked; the cause of the rest is unknown. D and trimming come from the DNA, and the V and J calls and clone size come from that table. Here the sample has 120,000 to 150,000 clones; 78% occur a single time. The top ten constitute 2.8% of the sample.

The data originate from a study of cytomegalovirus exposure and HLA in healthy donors (dated by TCRdb to 2017 to 2019). Broadly, across the study: An earlier analysis of 587 of the donors reported about 260 Gb of sequence data and 90 million to 120 million unique TCR beta sequences obtained from about 179 million T cells. Using immunosequencing, the study profiled T cell repertoires from 550 to 750 subjects and related those repertoires to cytomegalovirus serostatus. In a later genetic analysis, genome-wide SNP genotypes for about three fifths of the roughly 670 donors were used, and that subset was treated as a discovery cohort. The study combined high-throughput TCR immunosequencing, statistical association of individual TCRs with disease status, and machine learning to predict cytomegalovirus infection status. Every repertoire in the discovery cohort had been generated on one and the same sequencing platform. A later analysis re-analyzed previously published TCR beta repertoires from about 730 donors and added high-resolution HLA genotyping to study TCR occurrence patterns. About 310 gigabases of sequencing data and tens of millions of unique TCR sequences were included in an early release covering about 700 HLA-typed donors. The study aimed to test whether signatures of past pathogen exposure could be identified by cataloging public T cell receptors. In the later analysis, no new phenotypic data were used to find candidate immune exposures; instead, reliance was placed on TCR beta sequences and their occurrence across donors. Among about 370 genotyped donors of the cohort, an average of approximately 240,000 unique TCR beta nucleotide sequences was sequenced per donor, of which about 18% were non-productive. Typing coverage varied by locus: about 620-640 donors for A, B, C, DRB1 and DQB1; about 520 for DQA1; more than 600 for DPA1; around 490 for DPB1. Of the roughly 400 genotyped donors, 65% to 90% fell in the genetic ancestry cluster associated with self-reported Caucasian donors. An earlier analysis of approximately 640 of the donors applied high-throughput TCR beta sequencing to assess whether each TCR beta V gene segment acted as functional or pseudogenic. Besides the first cohort of hundreds of subjects, a separate validation cohort made up of some 110 different subjects was used. HLA typing included class I and class II loci at four-digit resolution. Donor age, sex, ethnicity and CMV serostatus were compiled alongside the repertoire data. Four or five DR-DQ haplotypes were handled as single units for association and clustering because linkage in the cohort was strong. Study-wide conclusions, independent of this receptor: It was suggested by the authors that the approach could potentially be generalized to other disease states and immunological phenotypes. A later analysis reported that several top co-occurrence clusters appeared linked to parvovirus B19, influenza, CMV and Epstein-Barr virus. Sequencing depth was assumed to be roughly uniform across donors in the presence/absence analyses, though that assumption may not hold. Linkage disequilibrium might explain the correlated functional status among segregating V segments, but an unknown experimental factor could not be ruled out. For the cohort, immune exposure information was limited to CMV serostatus. An earlier analysis of around 540 of the donors showed that most TCR beta V segments appeared in productive rearrangements either about 87% or about 30% of the time, which broadly matched IMGT annotations. According to a later genetic analysis, donors in an Asian-associated ancestry cluster had fewer N-insertions in productive TCRs than the roughly 700-donor mean. At a false discovery rate of 0.05, a later analysis linked 16,000 or so TCR beta sequences to specific HLA alleles. A later analysis found that TCR association rates varied across HLA loci, with DRB1 alleles showing the most associated TCRs and HLA-C alleles the fewest. When HLA alleles, especially DR and DQ, strongly co-occurred, TCR associations were difficult to assign to individual alleles. The 87-base-pair reads could not distinguish some IMGT-functional V segments, including TRBV6-2 and TRBV6-3, so those segments were excluded. This cohort had only TCR beta chains sequenced, and the lack of alpha or paired-chain data limited which features could be detected. A cluster of highly shared sequence variants was judged likely to be a technical artifact of the sequencing pipeline. A further reported finding was that TCR beta sequences accurately predicted the HLA-A and HLA-B alleles for most subjects in the first cohort. Most TCR sequences were observed very rarely across donors, whereas some public TCRs were present in many individuals. Compared with equally common non-associated chains, HLA-associated TCR beta chains in a later analysis were more clonally expanded and had lower generation probabilities. A few of the identified cytomegalovirus-associated TCR beta chains were confirmed in vitro to be specific for cytomegalovirus antigens. The study listed 150 to 200 TCR beta chains as associated with cytomegalovirus. Because HLA typing was unavailable for some donors at each locus, only the typed subset was used in association tests. Because counts were too low, fewer than 20 rarely observed V segments, including chromosome 9 orphons, were excluded from the earlier analysis of around 590 of the donors. An association between a missense DCLRE1C variant and V-gene and J-gene trimming of TCR beta chains was found in a later genetic analysis and replicated in an independent cohort. The classifier was reported to diagnose cytomegalovirus status with high specificity and sensitivity in both the original and validation cohorts. According to a later analysis, most CMV-associated TCR beta chains appeared to be HLA-restricted, and the HLA associations seemed to be driven largely by CMV exposure.

The cohort was made up of about 610 healthy bone marrow donors. Cohort members were all nominally healthy when sampled, although unrecorded immune exposures were likely present. The donor was CMV seronegative and was included in the group of a few hundred seronegative cohort members. Each donor provided a peripheral blood sample, and peripheral blood mononuclear cells were used for TCR beta sequencing. Genomic DNA was extracted from the blood cell samples with the Qiagen DNeasy Blood Extraction Kit. Material: PBMCs. The origin of this receptor is a male donor in good health and CMV-seronegative. The chain is made from TRBV7-8 and TRBJ1-2; perhaps TRBD1 is the D gene, with 5 bases matching. The CDR3 reads as follows: CASSLLLRQGPYGYTF. Read as DNA, the sequence is TGTGCCAGCAGCTTATTGCTTAGGCAGGGCCCCTATGGCTACACCTTC.